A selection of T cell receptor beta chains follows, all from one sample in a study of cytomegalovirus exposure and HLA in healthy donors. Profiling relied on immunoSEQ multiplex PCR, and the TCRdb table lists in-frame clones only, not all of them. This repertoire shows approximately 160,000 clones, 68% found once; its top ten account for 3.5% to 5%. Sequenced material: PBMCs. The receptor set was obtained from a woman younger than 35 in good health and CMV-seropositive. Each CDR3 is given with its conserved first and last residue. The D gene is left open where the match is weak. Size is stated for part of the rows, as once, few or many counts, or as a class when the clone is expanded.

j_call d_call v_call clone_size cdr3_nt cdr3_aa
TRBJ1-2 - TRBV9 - TGTGCCAGCACCGGGGGGGGGCAGAAATATGGCTACACCTTC CASTGGGQKYGYTF
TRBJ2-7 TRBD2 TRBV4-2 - TGTGCCAGCAGCCAACGGACTAGCGGGACCTACGAGCAGTACTTC CASSQRTSGTYEQYF
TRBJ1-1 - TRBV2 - TGTGCCAGCAGTCCGCGGGGGATGAACACTGAAGCTTTCTTT CASSPRGMNTEAFF
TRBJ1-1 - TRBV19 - TGTGCCAGTACCCCTCAGCGGGGCACTGAAGCTTTCTTT CASTPQRGTEAFF
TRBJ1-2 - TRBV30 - TGTGCCTGGACCATAGGGGGAGGGGAATTAATCTATGGCTACACCTTC CAWTIGGGELIYGYTF
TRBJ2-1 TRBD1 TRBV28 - TGTGCCAGCAGTACTCCCCGACAGGGTGTGGAGCAGTTCTTC CASSTPRQGVEQFF
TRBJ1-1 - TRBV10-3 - TGTGCCATCAGTAGGGACGGGGACTCCGGGGAGACTTTCTTT CAISRDGDSGETFF
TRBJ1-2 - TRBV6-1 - TGTGCCAGCAGTGAGAGGGGGGGTTTGGGCTATGGCTACACCTTC CASSERGGLGYGYTF
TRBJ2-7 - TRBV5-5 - TGTGCCAGCAGCCGGAGAGAGGTATCCTACGAGCAGTACTTC CASSRREVSYEQYF
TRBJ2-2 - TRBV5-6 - TGTGCCAGCAGCCACAGGGTCGTCGGGGAGCTGTTTTTT CASSHRVVGELFF
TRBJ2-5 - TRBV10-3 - TGTGCCATCAGTGAGGGAACAGATGGGCGCCAAGAGACCCAGTACTTC CAISEGTDGRQETQYF
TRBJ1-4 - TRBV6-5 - TGTGCCAGCAGCATTACAGGCATCAACAATGAAAAACTGTTTTTT CASSITGINNEKLFF
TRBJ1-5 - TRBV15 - TGTGCCACCAGCCCTGACATAACTAGCAATCAGCCCCAGCATTTT CATSPDITSNQPQHF
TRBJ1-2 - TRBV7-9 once TGTGCCAGCAGCTTAGAAGGGGGGGCCTATGGCTACACCTTC CASSLEGGAYGYTF
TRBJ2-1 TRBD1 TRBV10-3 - TGTGCCATCAGTGAGGTAGGGGGCCCATACAATGAGCAGTTCTTC CAISEVGGPYNEQFF
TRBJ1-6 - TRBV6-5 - TGTGCCAGCAGTTATGGCGGGGGTCGATATAATTCACCCCTCCACTTT CASSYGGGRYNSPLHF
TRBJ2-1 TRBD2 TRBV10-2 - TGCGCCAGCAGTGGGACTAGCGGTTACAATGAGCAGTTCTTC CASSGTSGYNEQFF
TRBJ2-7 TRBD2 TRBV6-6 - TGTGCCAGCAGTTACTCGCGGGGGGAGAGACTCTACGAGCAGTACTTC CASSYSRGERLYEQYF
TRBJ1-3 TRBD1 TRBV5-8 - TGTGCCAGCAGCGGGGGACAGGGGACAATTACTGGAAACACCATATATTTT CASSGGQGTITGNTIYF
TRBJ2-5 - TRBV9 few TGTGCCAGCAGCCCGCTGGGAGGAGAGACCCAGTACTTC CASSPLGGETQYF
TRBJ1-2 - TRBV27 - TGTGCCAGCAGTCCGGACAGACCCGAGAAGACTAACTATGGCTACACCTTC CASSPDRPEKTNYGYTF
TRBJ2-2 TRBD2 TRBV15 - TGTGCCACCAGCAGAGATCGACTAGCGGGAGAGACCGGGGAGCTGTTTTTT CATSRDRLAGETGELFF
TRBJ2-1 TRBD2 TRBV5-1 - TGCGCCAGCAGCTCCATAGCGGGAGGGCCCAATGAGCAGTTCTTC CASSSIAGGPNEQFF
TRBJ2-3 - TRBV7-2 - TGTGCCAGCAGCTTTATCGTTACAGATACGCAGTATTTT CASSFIVTDTQYF
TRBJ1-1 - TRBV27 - TGTGCCAGCAGTTTAAATGACAGGCCGAACACTGAAGCTTTCTTT CASSLNDRPNTEAFF
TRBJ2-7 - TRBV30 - TGTGCCTGGGGGGGGTCCGGGGTCCACTACGAGCAGTACTTC CAWGGSGVHYEQYF
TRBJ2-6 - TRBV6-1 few TGTGCCAGCAACACGAACAGGGTCGGGGCCAACGTCCTGACTTTC CASNTNRVGANVLTF
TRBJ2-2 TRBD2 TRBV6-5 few TGTGCCAGCACCCTTGGGGGGGGCACCGGGGAGCTGTTTTTT CASTLGGGTGELFF
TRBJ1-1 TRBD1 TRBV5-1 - TGCGCCAGCAGCTTGGGGACAGGGGGCGGCACTGAAGCTTTCTTT CASSLGTGGGTEAFF
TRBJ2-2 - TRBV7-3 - TGTGCCAGCTCCCCCCCAGGGATTTTAGGGGCCCGGGAGCTGTTTTTT CASSPPGILGARELFF
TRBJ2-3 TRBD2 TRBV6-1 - TGTGCCAGCAGTAGAGTAGCGGGGGGCGGGAATACGCAGTATTTT CASSRVAGGGNTQYF